One sample yielded the 12 T cell receptor delta chains listed below, sequenced in a study of Vδ1+ human thymocytes. Study-wide results and caveats: Highly polyclonal TRG and TRD repertoires with Gaussian CDR3 length distributions appeared in thymus.

Extracted RNA was reverse transcribed into cDNA. The CDR3 regions were amplified by multiplex PCR from V-gene primers to a constant-region primer. TCRdb redid clone calling on the multiplex PCR reads using CATT. The table records about 75,000 delta-chain clones, approximately 34% of them present only once. Their antigens remain unidentified. What was sequenced was Vdelta1+ gamma-delta thymocytes from the thymus. The subset denotes: FACS-sorted CD3+ TCRalphabeta- TCRVdelta1+ TCRVdelta2- thymocytes. Receptor source: a boy less than two years old who had congenital heart surgery.

V usage is TRDV1 and J usage is TRDJ1; 12 bases line up with TRDD3. V lost 1 base and J lost 6; bases outside the gene matches: 21. Germline V gene sequence: CDR1 TSWWSYY, CDR2 QGS. This CDR3 is 21 amino acids long. CDR3: CALGEHYPTAGGYAIKNKLIF. CDR3 bases: TGTGCTCTTGGGGAACACTACCCGACTGCTGGGGGATACGCGATAAAGAATAAACTCATCTTT.

V usage is TRDV1 and J usage is TRDJ1, with D hard to call. From germline, CDR1 is TSWWSYY and CDR2 QGS. The CDR3 is 17 residues long. V gave up 0 bases and J gave up 0 bases, with 14 bases separating them. This CDR3 reads CALGELRVQAYTDKLIF. The CDR3 DNA is TGTGCTCTTGGGGAACTGAGAGTACAGGCGTACACCGATAAACTCATCTTT.

V usage is TRDV1 and J usage is TRDJ1; D unresolved. Trimming stripped 4 bases from V and 3 bases from J, with 18 bases between. The CDR3 loop spans 16 amino acids. The germline V gene has CDR1 TSWWSYY and CDR2 QGS. The CDR3: CALGASPPPEADKLIF. DNA for the CDR3: TGTGCTCTTGGGGCCTCCCCACCTCCGGAAGCCGATAAACTCATCTTT.

The rearrangement joins TRDV2 to TRDJ1; 11 positions match TRDD3. The germline gives CDR1 GEAIGNYY, CDR2 EKD. Unmatched junction bases numbered 11, after V lost 9 bases and J lost 0 bases. This CDR3 contains 16 residues. The CDR3 spells CATEGGGYGDTDKLIF. The CDR3 bases are TGTGCCACCGAAGGTGGGGGATACGGGGACACCGATAAACTCATCTTT.

This sequence joins TRDV1 and TRDJ1, with D perhaps matching TRDD2 (5 bases). There are 22 residues in the CDR3. Germline values: CDR1 TSWWSYY, CDR2 QGS. Trimming removed 2 bases from V and 0 bases from J, with 31 bases in between. The CDR3 loop reads CALGEERDLRAKTSYYTDKLIF. DNA of the CDR3: TGTGCTCTTGGGGAAGAGCGGGACCTACGGGCAAAAACTTCTTACTACACCGATAAACTCATCTTT.

This clone ranks as medium-sized (0.01 to 0.1%). The chain joins TRDV2 to TRDJ1, with 11 bases identical to TRDD3. Germline CDR1 and CDR2: GEAIGNYY and EKD. Trimming at V came to 3 bases and at J to 4 bases, leaving 12 bases not matched to a gene. This CDR3 contains 17 residues. This CDR3 reads CACDSPYWGIDVDKLIF. The DNA of the CDR3 is TGTGCCTGTGACTCTCCCTACTGGGGGATAGACGTCGATAAACTCATCTTT.

The rearrangement uses TRDV1 and TRDJ1; D is unclear. The germline V and J ends were trimmed by 2 bases and 0 bases, with 16 bases remaining between them. The CDR3 is 17 residues long. The germline V gene has CDR1 TSWWSYY and CDR2 QGS. CDR3: CALGESRCGLYTDKLIF. The CDR3 DNA sequence: TGTGCTCTTGGGGAAAGCCGTTGTGGGCTTTACACCGATAAACTCATCTTT.

The chain couples TRDV1 to TRDJ1, with 11 positions matching TRDD3. V was clipped by 4 bases and J by 8 bases; unmatched bases: 21. Per germline, CDR1 TSWWSYY and CDR2 QGS. The CDR3 totals 19 residues. CDR3 bases: TGTGCTCTTGGGGGCATAAAGAAGGTGGGCATGGGGGATACGCACAAACTCATCTTT. The encoded protein is CALGGIKKVGMGDTHKLIF.

This clone was counted a single time. This chain joins TRDV1 and TRDJ1, with a weak D call TRDD3 (5 bases). The CDR3 has 19 residues. V was trimmed by 1 base and J by 0 bases, leaving 21 bases between them. Germline CDR1 is TSWWSYY and CDR2 is QGS. CDR3 in amino acids: CALGERAWGPTLYTDKLIF. DNA of the CDR3: TGTGCTCTTGGGGAACGAGCTTGGGGTCCCACCTTGTACACCGATAAACTCATCTTT.

V usage is TRDV1 and J usage is TRDJ1, with 11 bases aligning to TRDD3. The junction had 22 bases not matched to a gene; V was cut back by 4 bases and J by 3 bases. The CDR3 runs 21 residues. CDR1 and CDR2 from the germline V gene are TSWWSYY and QGS. CDR3 sequence reads: CALGGGYSGRLYWGIADKLIF. The CDR3 DNA sequence: TGTGCTCTTGGGGGGGGTTATTCCGGCCGTCTTTACTGGGGGATAGCCGATAAACTCATCTTT.

This chain links TRDV1 with TRDJ1, with 10 bases matching TRDD3. Germline V gene sequence: CDR1 TSWWSYY, CDR2 QGS. The CDR3 has 20 amino acids. Trimming cost V 0 bases and J 0 bases; bases outside gene matches: 13. The CDR3 here is CALGELRVCVTGGYTDKLIF. The CDR3 region has the DNA TGTGCTCTTGGGGAACTTCGTGTCTGCGTTACTGGGGGATACACCGATAAACTCATCTTT.

The V call is TRAV29/DV5, the J call TRDJ1, with a weak D call TRDD3 (6 bases). The CDR3 totals 21 residues. The V gene's germline CDR1 is NSMFDY and CDR2 ISSIKDK. V was cut by 0 bases and J by 0 bases, with 30 bases left in between. As DNA, the CDR3 is TGTGCAGCAAGCGCGAATGGGCCTACGAGGAGGGGGACTCAGTACACCGATAAACTCATCTTT. It codes for CAASANGPTRRGTQYTDKLIF. Together with reference TRAV29/DV5 and TRDJ1, the CDR3 gives the full variable domain: DQQVKQNSPSLSVQEGRISILNCDYTNSMFDYFLWYKKYPAEGPTFLISISSIKDKNEDGRFTVFLNKSAKHLSLHIVPSQPGDSAVYFCAASANGPTRRGTQYTDKLIFGKGTRVTVEP.